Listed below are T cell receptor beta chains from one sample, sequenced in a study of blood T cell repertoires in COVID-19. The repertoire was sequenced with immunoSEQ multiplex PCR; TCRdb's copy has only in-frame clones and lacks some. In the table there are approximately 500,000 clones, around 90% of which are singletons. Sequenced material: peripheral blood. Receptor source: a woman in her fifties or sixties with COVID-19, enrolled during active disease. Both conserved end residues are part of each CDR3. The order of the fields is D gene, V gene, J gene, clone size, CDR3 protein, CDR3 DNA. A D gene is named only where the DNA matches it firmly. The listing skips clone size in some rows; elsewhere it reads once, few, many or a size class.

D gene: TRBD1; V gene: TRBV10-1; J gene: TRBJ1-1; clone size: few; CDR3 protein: CASSRGQNTEAFF; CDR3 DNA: TGCGCCAGCAGCAGGGGGCAAAACACTGAAGCTTTCTTT
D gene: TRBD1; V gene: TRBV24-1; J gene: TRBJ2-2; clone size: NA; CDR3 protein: CATSDLAGTDNTGELFF; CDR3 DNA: TGTGCCACCAGTGATTTGGCCGGGACAGATAACACCGGGGAGCTGTTTTTT
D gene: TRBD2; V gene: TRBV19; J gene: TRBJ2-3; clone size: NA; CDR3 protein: CASSTGGRDTQYF; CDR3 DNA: TGTGCCAGTAGTACGGGGGGTAGGGATACGCAGTATTTT
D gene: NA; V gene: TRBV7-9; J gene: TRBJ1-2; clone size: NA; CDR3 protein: CASSLRDNDYGYTF; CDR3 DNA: TGTGCCAGCAGCTTAAGGGACAACGACTATGGCTACACCTTC
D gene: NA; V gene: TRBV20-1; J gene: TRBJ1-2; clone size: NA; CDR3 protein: CSAKTENGYTF; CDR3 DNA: TGCAGTGCTAAGACGGAGAATGGCTACACCTTC
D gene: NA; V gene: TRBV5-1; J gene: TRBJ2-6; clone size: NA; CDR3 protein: CASSPTSSGANVLTF; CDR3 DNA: TGCGCCAGCAGCCCCACGAGTTCTGGGGCCAACGTCCTGACTTTC
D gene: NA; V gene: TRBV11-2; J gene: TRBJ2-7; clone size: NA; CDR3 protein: CASSLNLWASGRNEQYF; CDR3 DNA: TGTGCCAGCAGCTTAAATTTATGGGCCTCCGGCCGTAACGAGCAGTACTTC
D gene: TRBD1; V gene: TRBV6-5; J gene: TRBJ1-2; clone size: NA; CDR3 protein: CASSSTQGVNGYTF; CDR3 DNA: TGTGCCAGCAGTTCCACCCAGGGGGTGAATGGCTACACCTTC
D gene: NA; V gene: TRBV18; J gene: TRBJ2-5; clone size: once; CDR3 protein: CASSPVGRGIQETQYF; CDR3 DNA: TGTGCCAGCTCACCCGTGGGAAGGGGGATACAAGAGACCCAGTACTTC
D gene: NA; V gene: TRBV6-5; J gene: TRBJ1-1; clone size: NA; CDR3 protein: CASRLAARGEAFF; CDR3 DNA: TGTGCCAGTAGACTCGCAGCAAGGGGTGAAGCTTTCTTT
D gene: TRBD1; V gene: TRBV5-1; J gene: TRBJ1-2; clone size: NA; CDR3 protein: CASSFLQGEGYTF; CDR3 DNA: TGCGCCAGCAGCTTTTTACAGGGGGAAGGCTACACCTTC
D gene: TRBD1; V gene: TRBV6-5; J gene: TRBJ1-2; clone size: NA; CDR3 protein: CATRTGIGNYGYTF; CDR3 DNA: TGTGCCACCAGGACAGGGATCGGGAACTATGGCTACACCTTC
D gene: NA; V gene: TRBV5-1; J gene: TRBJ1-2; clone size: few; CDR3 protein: CASRRQEGTYGYTF; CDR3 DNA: TGCGCCAGCAGACGTCAGGAGGGCACCTATGGCTACACCTTC
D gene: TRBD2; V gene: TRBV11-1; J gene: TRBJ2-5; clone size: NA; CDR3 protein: CASSPRTSEETQYF; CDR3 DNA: TGTGCCAGCAGCCCTAGGACTAGCGAAGAGACCCAGTACTTC
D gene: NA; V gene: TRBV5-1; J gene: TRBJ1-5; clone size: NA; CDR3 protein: CASSLGGHNQPQHF; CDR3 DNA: TGCGCCAGCAGCTTGGGGGGCCACAATCAGCCCCAGCATTTT
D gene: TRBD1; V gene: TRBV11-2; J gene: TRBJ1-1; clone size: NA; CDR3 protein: CASSLMGPGQGFVGAEAFF; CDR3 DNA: TGTGCCAGCAGCTTAATGGGCCCGGGACAGGGGTTTGTTGGGGCTGAAGCTTTCTTT